This paragraph covers one T cell receptor beta chain sequence. The protocol was immunoSEQ multiplex PCR, while the TCRdb copy is restricted to in-frame clones and leaves out a portion. The sample holds 85,000 to 130,000 clones, 90% to 95% seen once. V lost 5 bases to trimming and J lost 10 bases, with 26 bases between them. CDR3 length: 16 residues. Germline-derived CDR1 and CDR2 are SEHNR and FQNEAQ (reference sequence). The sample is drawn from a study of PD-L1 blockade in urothelial cancer. The V and J genes are TRBV7-9 and TRBJ1-1; D perhaps matches TRBD1 (6 bases). The sequencing used PBMCs, collected around atezolizumab (anti-PD-L1) treatment. This sequence was found in a woman of 80 years or more with urothelial cancer. CDR3 region: CASSGSQGSRTAGAFF. CDR3 nucleotide sequence: TGTGCCAGCAGCGGATCACAGGGAAGTCGGACTGCAGGAGCTTTCTTT.